These 20 T cell receptor beta chains were all obtained from the same sample, sequenced in a study of T cell repertoires in cytomegalovirus infection. MiXCR, applied by TCRdb to the reads, yields one record per CDR3 protein. The sample includes hundreds of thousands of distinct CDR3 sequences, roughly a third of them seen just once. Which antigens these TCRs recognize remains unknown. The sequenced sample was cultured PBMCs, obtained from culture after CMV antigen stimulation. All receptors derive from a human donor in good health (CMV status not recorded). Some clones in this sample may be carry-over from other donors' samples.

This chain joins TRBV20-1 and TRBJ2-6; TRBD1 matches 8 bases. The CDR3 runs 17 residues. The trim removed 5 bases at V and 0 bases at J, leaving 9 bases unmatched. Germline V gives CDR1 DFQATT, CDR2 SNEGSKA (reference sequence). The CDR3 protein is CSAGWTGTDSGANVLTF. The CDR3 bases are TGCAGTGCTGGTTGGACAGGGACCGACTCTGGGGCCAACGTCCTGACTTTC.

This clonotype was seen more than once but under ten times. V is TRBV7-9 and J is TRBJ2-7, with 9 bases fitting TRBD2. Germline V gives CDR1 SEHNR, CDR2 FQNEAQ (reference sequence). The CDR3 extends over 16 amino acids. The junction had 9 bases not matched to a gene; V was cut back by 1 base and J by 5 bases. CDR3 amino acids: CASSLGGTSYSDEQYF. The DNA of the CDR3 is TGTGCCAGCAGCTTAGGTGGGACTAGCTATTCGGACGAGCAGTACTTC.

This clonotype was recorded at least ten times. The chain employs TRBV7-2 and TRBJ2-1, with 9 bases matching TRBD2. Trimming removed 5 bases from V and 0 bases from J; junction bases left unmatched: 14. Germline V CDR1 and CDR2: SGHTA, FQGNSA. The CDR3 length is 19 residues. The CDR3 nucleotides are TGTGCCAGCAGCGCGACTAGCGGTGTGGCGGGGAGCTCCTACAATGAGCAGTTCTTC. It specifies CASSATSGVAGSSYNEQFF.

This clonotype was counted only a few times. The chain joins TRBV6-2 or TRBV6-3 to TRBJ2-1, with a weak D call TRBD2 (5 bases). The germline CDR1 and CDR2 sequences are MNHEY and SVGEGT. The V end was cut by 0 bases, the J end by 9 bases, with 15 bases between. This CDR3 region has 15 residues. The CDR3 nucleotides read TGTGCCAGCAGTTACTCGAGCCCTAGCTCCGGTGAGCAGTTCTTC. Encoded protein: CASSYSSPSSGEQFF.

V gene TRBV19 combines with J gene TRBJ2-1, with D perhaps matching TRBD2 (6 bases). The CDR3 is 16 amino acids. Per the germline V gene, CDR1 is LNHDA and CDR2 is SQIVND (reference sequence). Trimming shortened V by 6 bases and J by 5 bases, and 20 bases separated the two germline ends. This chain's CDR3 is CASSRHVSSGNNEQFF. CDR3 in DNA: TGTGCCAGTAGCAGACACGTGAGTAGCGGAAACAATGAGCAGTTCTTC. Combining the CDR3 with reference TRBV19 and TRBJ2-1 gives the whole variable domain DGGITQSPKYLFRKEGQNVTLSCEQNLNHDAMYWYRQDPGQGLRLIYYSQIVNDFQKGDIAEGYSVSREKKESFPLTVTSAQKNPTAFYLCASSRHVSSGNNEQFFGPGTRLTVL.

The CDR3 loop is CASSQDSGRSTYNEQFF. CDR3 coding DNA: TGCGCCAGCAGCCAAGACAGCGGGAGATCCACCTACAATGAGCAGTTCTTC. This chain links TRBV4-3 with TRBJ2-1; 8 nucleotides agree with TRBD2. Germline V gives CDR1 LGHNA, CDR2 YSLEER. V dropped 0 bases and J dropped 2; count of bases not matched to a gene: 6. CDR3 length equals 17 residues.

The J gene is TRBJ1-1, the V gene TRBV28; a possible D gene is TRBD1 (6 bases). Per the germline V gene, CDR1 is MDHEN and CDR2 is SYDVKM. V lost 7 bases to trimming and J lost 0 bases, with 12 bases between them. The CDR3 sequence is 14 residues long. CDR3 in DNA: TGTGCCAGCATGGTAGGGGGGTTGAACACTGAAGCTTTCTTT. Its protein product is CASMVGGLNTEAFF.

Many counts were recorded for this clonotype. This rearrangement joins TRBV7-2 to TRBJ1-5; D is uncertain. The CDR3 spans 15 residues. Looked up from germline, CDR1 is SGHTA and CDR2 is FQGNSA. Trimming took off 1 base at V and 7 bases at J, with 14 bases between the two ends. CDR3 region: CASSLVPGSEQPQHF. The CDR3, as DNA: TGTGCCAGCAGCTTAGTTCCCGGTTCCGAACAGCCCCAGCATTTT. The variable domain in full, completed from reference TRBV7-2 and TRBJ1-5, reads GAGVSQSPSNKVTEKGKDVELRCDPISGHTALYWYRQSLGQGLEFLIYFQGNSAPDKSGLPSDRFSAERTGGSVSTLTIQRTQQEDSAVYLCASSLVPGSEQPQHFGDGTRLSIL.

V usage is TRBV12-3 or TRBV12-4 and J usage is TRBJ2-5; D could derive from TRBD1 or TRBD2 (5 bases each). V was trimmed by 10 bases and J by 1 base, leaving 13 bases between them. The CDR3 length is 13 residues. The CDR3 sequence: CATSRGSQETQYF. In DNA form, the CDR3 reads TGTGCCACCTCCCGGGGCAGCCAAGAGACCCAGTACTTC.

In DNA form, the CDR3 reads TGTGCCAGCAGCTATGAGTGGAACTATGGCTACACCTTC. Its translation: CASSYEWNYGYTF. The chain links TRBV6-5 to TRBJ1-2; D gene ambiguous. V lost 6 bases and J lost 2, with 10 bases in between. The CDR3 extends over 13 amino acids. CDR1 MNHEY and CDR2 SVGAGI come from the germline V gene.

The chain recombines TRBV6-1 with TRBJ1-5; TRBD1 might be the D (6 bases). The CDR3 loop spans 17 amino acids. CDR1 MNHNS and CDR2 SASEGT come from the germline V gene. V gave up 5 bases and J gave up 0 bases, with 17 bases separating them. CDR3 protein: CASSYRGTPYSNQPQHF. DNA for the CDR3: TGTGCCAGCAGTTATCGCGGGACACCTTATAGCAATCAGCCCCAGCATTTT.

The chain carries TRBV27 and TRBJ2-7, with 7 positions matching TRBD1. V lost 5 bases, J lost 2 bases, and 6 bases stayed unmatched. CDR3 length: 14 residues. Germline V gene sequence: CDR1 MNHEY, CDR2 SMNVEV (reference sequence). CDR3 sequence: CASSPQTGTYEQYF. CDR3 nucleotides: TGTGCCAGCAGTCCCCAGACAGGGACCTACGAGCAGTACTTC.

This clonotype occurred a few times. The chain uses TRBV7-6 and TRBJ2-7, with TRBD2 matching over 10 bases. There are 14 residues in the CDR3. CDR1 is SGHVS, CDR2 FNYEAQ, per germline. V was clipped by 6 bases and J by 6 bases; unmatched bases: 8. CDR3 in amino acids: CASSLSGGTAEQYF. The CDR3 coding sequence is TGTGCCAGCAGTCTTAGCGGGGGGACCGCCGAGCAGTACTTC.

This clonotype was observed a few times. J is TRBJ2-3 and V is TRBV27; D remains ambiguous. The CDR3 covers 15 residues. V lost 3 bases to trimming and J lost 2 bases, with 12 bases between them. Germline CDR1 and CDR2: MNHEY and SMNVEV (reference sequence). Here the CDR3 reads CASSFVGMDTDTQYF. CDR3 nucleotide sequence: TGTGCCAGCAGTTTTGTGGGAATGGACACAGATACGCAGTATTTT.

At least ten counts were recorded for this clonotype. The chain joins TRBV7-2 to TRBJ2-1; D call uncertain. The CDR3 covers 15 residues. CDR1 and CDR2 from the germline V gene are SGHTA and FQGNSA. V lost 5 bases, J lost 5 bases, and 16 bases lay in between. Here the CDR3 reads CASSQTAVKNNEQFF. CDR3 bases: TGTGCCAGCAGCCAAACAGCAGTTAAAAACAATGAGCAGTTCTTC.

The chain recombines TRBV5-1 with TRBJ2-3; no clear D. This CDR3 has 13 residues. Germline-derived CDR1 and CDR2 are SGHRS and YFSETQ. Between the trimmed V and J ends, which lost 6 bases and 5 bases, there was a span of 13 bases. CDR3 in DNA: TGCGCCAGCAAGGTCTCCAGCGTAGATACGCAGTATTTT. Translated: CASKVSSVDTQYF.

The chain is built from TRBV7-8 and TRBJ2-7; 10 bases map to TRBD1. The junction had 6 bases not matched to a gene; V was cut back by 2 bases and J by 2 bases. The CDR3 extends over 16 amino acids. Germline V gives CDR1 SGHVS, CDR2 FQNEAQ. Written as DNA, the CDR3 is TGTGCCAGCAGCTTATTGGGGACAGGGGACCCCTACGAGCAGTACTTC. Protein product: CASSLLGTGDPYEQYF.

This clonotype was seen only a few times. The J gene is TRBJ2-7, the V gene TRBV7-8; 7 nucleotides line up with TRBD2. J gave up 4 bases and V 5 bases, and 11 bases lay outside the gene matches. CDR3 length: 15 residues. Looked up from germline, CDR1 is SGHVS and CDR2 is FQNEAQ. This CDR3 is CASSRGGLAVYEQYV. The CDR3 coding sequence is TGTGCCAGCAGCCGAGGAGGGCTAGCGGTTTACGAGCAGTACGTC.

The chain employs TRBV7-2 and TRBJ1-3, with D uncertain. The V end lost 1 base, the J end lost 4 bases, and 5 bases lay between the germline ends. The CDR3 sequence is 13 residues long. In germline, CDR1 is SGHTA, CDR2 FQGNSA. The CDR3 DNA reads TGTGCCAGCAGCTTAGGAAAGGGAAACACCATATATTTT. Protein product: CASSLGKGNTIYF. The variable domain in full, with the rest retrieved from reference TRBV7-2 and TRBJ1-3, is GAGVSQSPSNKVTEKGKDVELRCDPISGHTALYWYRQSLGQGLEFLIYFQGNSAPDKSGLPSDRFSAERTGGSVSTLTIQRTQQEDSAVYLCASSLGKGNTIYFGEGSWLTVV.

The V and J genes are TRBV28 and TRBJ2-5; a possible D gene is TRBD2 (7 bases). The CDR3 totals 13 residues. V was cut by 6 bases and J by 7 bases, with 15 bases left in between. Per the germline V gene, CDR1 is MDHEN and CDR2 is SYDVKM. The CDR3 DNA reads as TGTGCCAGCAGGGGGGGGGCGATGGGGACCCAGTACTTC. It codes for CASRGGAMGTQYF.